This TCR beta chain was observed in a study of cytomegalovirus exposure and HLA in healthy donors. Overall study findings and caveats: Later analysis suggested most CMV-associated TCR beta chains were HLA-restricted. A likely sequencing artifact accounted for one observed cluster of highly shared sequence variants. Specificity of three CMV-associated chains for CMV antigens was verified in vitro. Fewer N-insertions (relative to the roughly 720-donor mean) were reportedly seen in an Asian-associated ancestry cluster in a later analysis.

As regards this clone: What it binds is unknown.

V lost 3 bases, J lost 1 base, and 7 bases stayed unmatched. Germline V gives CDR1 MDHEN, CDR2 SYDVKM. The CDR3 runs 16 residues. The PCR ran on 60 Vbeta and 13 Jbeta primers. The protocol was immunoSEQ multiplex PCR, while the TCRdb copy is restricted to in-frame clones and leaves out a portion. This sample carries 110,000 to 150,000 clones, with approximately 2.6% going to the ten biggest clones. The rearrangement uses TRBV28 and TRBJ2-7; TRBD1 agrees at 9 bases. This clonotype was obtained from a man aged 40-49 years in good health and CMV-seronegative. Sequencing was done on a sample of PBMCs. The CDR3 loop is CASSFAGTGLSYEQYF. The CDR3 DNA sequence: TGTGCCAGCAGTTTTGCCGGGACAGGGCTATCCTACGAGCAGTACTTC. The whole variable domain, remainder taken from reference TRBV28 and TRBJ2-7, is DVKVTQSSRYLVKRTGEKVFLECVQDMDHENMFWYRQDPGLGLRLIYFSYDVKMKEKGDIPEGYSVSREKKERFSLILESASTNQTSMYLCASSFAGTGLSYEQYFGPGTRLTVT.